The following is a T cell receptor beta chain sequence with its context. Its antigen is not yet known. Base qualities were left out, and no much larger clone turns up one base away. In total, approximately 690 healthy bone marrow donors made up the cohort. At the time of sampling, every cohort member was nominally healthy, though immune exposures that went unrecorded were likely present. The donor was CMV seropositive and belonged to the group of 250 to 300 seropositive cohort members. Each donor provided a peripheral blood sample, and peripheral blood mononuclear cells were used for TCR beta sequencing. Genomic DNA extraction from the blood cell samples was performed with the Qiagen DNeasy Blood Extraction Kit. Including the terminal cysteine and phenylalanine, the CDR3 comprises 17 residues. Of all the DNA, just the CDR3 is kept, 51 bases in frame from base 1. CDR1 LGHNA and CDR2 YSLEER were looked up in the germline V gene. The junction shows trimming of 4 bases on V and 2 bases on J, and the gene matches do not reach 13 bases of it.

The library was built by means of the immunoSEQ multiplex PCR assay. For the multiplex PCR, a mixture combining 60 forward primers for TCR Vbeta segments and 13 reverse primers for TCR Jbeta segments was used. A multiplex PCR assay on genomic DNA amplified the CDR3 region of rearranged TCR beta genes. Amplified TCR beta libraries were sequenced as 87-base-pair reads on the Illumina HiSeq System. The study's processing was this. In a later analysis, roughly 80 million unique TCR beta chains were counted across the 500 to 850 repertoires, and about 9.9 million of these chains were shared by at least two donors. Raw reads were error-corrected and collapsed into unique sequences by a nearest-neighbor algorithm in which closely related sequences were merged to remove PCR and sequencing errors. V, D and J gene segments were assigned by aligning CDR3 sequences to IMGT reference sequences. For a sequence to be retained, a match of at least six nucleotides was required to both a V gene segment and a J gene segment. Rearrangements were called productive when the CDR3 lacked stop codons and stayed in frame with V and J; all others were non-productive. CDR3 was defined according to IMGT convention as the region running from the second conserved V-encoded cysteine to the conserved J-encoded phenylalanine. The earlier analysis of approximately 500 of the donors excluded sequences that lacked an unambiguous match to a single V gene segment. An earlier analysis of several hundred of the donors classified V segments as functional when productive rearrangements were above 56.7% and as segregating when the standard deviation between donors was above 5%. A statistical classification framework was built for diagnosing cytomegalovirus status from the catalog of TCR beta chain sequences. V and J gene assignment, in a later analysis, came from comparing TCR nucleotide sequences with IMGT/GENE-DB human TR gene sequences. The TCRdist pipeline was used in a later analysis to assign CDR3 sequences and most-parsimonious VDJ recombination scenarios. In a later analysis, each TCR beta chain was defined by its CDR3 amino acid sequence together with its V-gene family, and reads lacking a unique V-gene family were excluded. In a later analysis, fewer than 600 highly shared, low-generation-probability nucleotide sequences were removed to address suspected cross-contamination and a sequencing artifact. For each public chain, a later analysis derived a clonal expansion index from normalized ranks of inferred template counts within each repertoire. In a later analysis, generation probabilities were computed using a VDJ recombination model fitted to out-of-frame rearrangements, and the results were checked against IGoR. In a later analysis, TCR-TCR, TCR-HLA and TCR-CMV co-occurrence was scored with hypergeometric tests, and a repertoire-size bias correction was applied to TCR pairs. In a later analysis, false discovery rates were estimated by permuting HLA or CMV assignments 20 times. In a later analysis, co-occurring TCRs were grouped using DBSCAN, and TCRdist sequence similarity was added for clustering within HLA-allele-positive subsets. Repertoires with fewer than 30,000 or more than 120,000 public chains were left out of co-occurrence clustering, as were about 5 repertoires with anomalous nucleotide sharing. TCRdb stores this immuneACCESS table with in-frame sequences only. Part of the clones is absent; in the studies checked, under half of the shortfall reflects unresolved V genes, and no reason is known for the rest. V, J and clone size reflect that table, while D and trimming were determined from the DNA. This sample holds almost 200,000 clones; roughly 85% were observed only once. The ten top clones hold 4.4% of the sample.

The data stem from a study of cytomegalovirus exposure and HLA in healthy donors (dated by TCRdb to 2016 to 2017). For the wider study: In an earlier analysis of fewer than 750 of the donors, roughly 300 Gb of sequence data and approximately 120 million unique TCR beta sequences from about 179 million T cells were reported. An early release covering roughly 600 HLA-typed donors comprised 250 to 350 gigabases of sequencing data and about 90 million unique TCR sequences. Among the 398 genotyped donors, around 79% belonged to the genetic ancestry cluster associated with self-reported Caucasian donors. The study was designed to test whether signatures of past pathogen exposure could be identified by cataloging public T cell receptors. Using immunosequencing, the study profiled T cell repertoires from about 610 subjects and related those repertoires to cytomegalovirus serostatus. Besides the first cohort of hundreds of subjects, a separate validation cohort made up of 120 different subjects was used. To predict cytomegalovirus infection status, the study combined high-throughput TCR immunosequencing, statistical association of individual TCRs with disease status, and machine learning. A later analysis re-examined previously published TCR beta repertoires from roughly 650 donors and added high-resolution HLA genotyping to investigate patterns of TCR occurrence. The later analysis used no new phenotypic data to find candidate immune exposures, relying instead on TCR beta sequences and their occurrence across donors. In an earlier analysis of several hundred of the donors, high-throughput TCR beta sequencing was used to judge whether each TCR beta V gene segment behaved as functional or pseudogenic. Donor age, sex, ethnicity and CMV serostatus were collected together with the repertoire data. Genome-wide SNP genotypes for about three fifths of the 666 donors were used in a later genetic analysis, which treated that subset as a discovery cohort. Every discovery cohort repertoire had been produced on one sequencing platform. HLA typing covered class I and class II loci at four-digit resolution. Typing coverage varied by locus: roughly 629-630 donors for A, B, C, DRB1 and DQB1; some 520 for DQA1; 606 for DPA1; approximately 450 for DPB1. Because of strong linkage in the cohort, roughly five DR-DQ haplotypes were treated as single units for association and clustering. Among 300 to 500 genotyped donors of the cohort, an average of around 250,000 unique TCR beta nucleotide sequences was sequenced per donor, of which roughly 17% were non-productive. The paper's findings and limits, for the study overall: CMV serostatus was the only immune exposure information available for the cohort. Only TCR beta chains were sequenced in this cohort, and the absence of alpha or paired-chain data limited detectable features. A later analysis reported that several top co-occurrence clusters appeared linked to parvovirus B19, influenza, CMV and Epstein-Barr virus. Most TCR sequences were seen in very few donors, while some public TCRs were found in many individuals. Because some donors lacked HLA typing at each locus, the association tests relied only on the typed subset. When HLA alleles, especially DR and DQ, strongly co-occurred, attributing TCR associations to individual alleles was difficult. A group of highly shared sequence variants was considered likely to be a technical artifact of the sequencing pipeline. In a later analysis, the rate of TCR association differed among HLA loci, with DRB1 alleles having the most associated TCRs and HLA-C alleles having the fewest. In a later genetic analysis, fewer N-insertions in productive TCRs were reported among donors in an Asian-associated ancestry cluster than the approximately 670-donor mean. Correlated functional status among segregating V segments might be attributable to linkage disequilibrium, but an unknown experimental factor could not be ruled out. Presence/absence analyses assumed roughly uniform sequencing depth across donors, an assumption that may not hold. In vitro tests confirmed that a few of the cytomegalovirus-associated TCR beta chains recognize cytomegalovirus antigens. An earlier analysis of around 600 of the donors showed that most TCR beta V segments appeared in productive rearrangements either about 87% or about 30% of the time, which broadly matched IMGT annotations. It was suggested by the authors that the approach could potentially be generalized to other disease states and immunological phenotypes. Some IMGT-functional V segments, including TRBV6-2 and TRBV6-3, could not be distinguished by the 87-base-pair reads and were therefore excluded. A later analysis found that most CMV-associated TCR beta chains appeared HLA-restricted, with HLA associations seemingly driven largely by CMV exposure. The earlier analysis of some 540 of the donors excluded 15 to 20 rarely observed V segments, including chromosome 9 orphons, because counts were too low. A later analysis found that HLA-associated TCR beta chains were more clonally expanded and had lower generation probabilities than equally common non-associated chains. A further reported finding was that TCR beta sequences accurately predicted the HLA-A and HLA-B alleles for most subjects in the first cohort. V-gene and J-gene trimming of TCR beta chains was associated with a missense DCLRE1C variant in a later genetic analysis, and the association was replicated in an independent cohort. A total of about 180 TCR beta chains were listed by the study as associated with cytomegalovirus. The classifier was reported to diagnose cytomegalovirus status with high specificity and sensitivity in both the original cohort and the validation cohort. In a later analysis, around 17,000 TCR beta sequences were associated with specific HLA alleles at a false discovery rate of 0.05.

The TCR was taken from a woman in her twenties or thirties in good health and CMV-seropositive. This receptor chain uses TRBV4-3 and TRBJ1-2; 7 bases in the middle match TRBD1. The sequenced sample was PBMCs. The DNA reads TGCGCCAGCAGCCCCTTTACTGGTTCGACAGGGAACTATGGCTACACCTTC. The translation is CASSPFTGSTGNYGYTF.